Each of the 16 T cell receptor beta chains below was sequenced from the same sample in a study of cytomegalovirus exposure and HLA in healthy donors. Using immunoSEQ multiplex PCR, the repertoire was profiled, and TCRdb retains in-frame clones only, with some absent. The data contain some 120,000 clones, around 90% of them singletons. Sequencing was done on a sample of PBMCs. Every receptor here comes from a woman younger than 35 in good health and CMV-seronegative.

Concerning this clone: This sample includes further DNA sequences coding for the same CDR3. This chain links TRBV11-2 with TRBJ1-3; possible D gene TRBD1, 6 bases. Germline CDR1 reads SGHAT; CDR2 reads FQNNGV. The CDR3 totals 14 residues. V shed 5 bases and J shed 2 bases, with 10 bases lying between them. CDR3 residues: CASSLTGAGNTIYF. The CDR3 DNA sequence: TGTGCCAGCAGCCTGACAGGCGCTGGAAACACCATATATTTT.

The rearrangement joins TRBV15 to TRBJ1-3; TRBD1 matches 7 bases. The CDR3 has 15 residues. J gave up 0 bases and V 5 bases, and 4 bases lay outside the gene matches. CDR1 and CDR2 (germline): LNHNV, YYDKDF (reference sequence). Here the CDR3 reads CATSSGTASGNTIYF. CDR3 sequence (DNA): TGTGCCACCAGCTCCGGGACAGCCTCTGGAAACACCATATATTTT.

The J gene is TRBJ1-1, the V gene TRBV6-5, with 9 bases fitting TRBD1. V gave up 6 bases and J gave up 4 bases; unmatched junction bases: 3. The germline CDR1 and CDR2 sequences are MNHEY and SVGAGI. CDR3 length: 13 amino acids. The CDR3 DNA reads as TGTGCCAGCAGATTACAGGGGGCCACTGAAGCTTTCTTT. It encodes CASRLQGATEAFF.

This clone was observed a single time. In DNA, the CDR3 is TGTGCCAGCCGCCAGGGGGGCACTGAAGCTTTCTTT. It codes for CASRQGGTEAFF. V usage is TRBV13 and J usage is TRBJ1-1, with 7 bases aligning to TRBD1. Germline V CDR1 and CDR2: PRHDT, FYEKMQ (reference sequence). This CDR3 has 12 amino acids. The V segment lost 8 bases and the J segment 4 bases; nucleotides outside the gene matches: 4.

CDR3 region: CASSVGWPRTDTQYF. The CDR3 nucleotides are TGTGCCAGCAGCGTAGGGTGGCCCCGCACAGATACGCAGTATTTT. This chain joins TRBV9 and TRBJ2-3; D unclear. Germline-derived CDR1 and CDR2 are SGDLS and YYNGEE. With 0 bases removed from V and 1 base from J, the gap between germline ends came to 9 bases. The CDR3 contains 15 residues. Looking up the rest from reference TRBV9 and TRBJ2-3 gives the full variable domain: DSGVTQTPKHLITATGQRVTLRCSPRSGDLSVYWYQQSLDQGLQFLIQYYNGEERAKGNILERFSAQQFPDLHSELNLSSLELGDSALYFCASSVGWPRTDTQYFGPGTRLTVL.

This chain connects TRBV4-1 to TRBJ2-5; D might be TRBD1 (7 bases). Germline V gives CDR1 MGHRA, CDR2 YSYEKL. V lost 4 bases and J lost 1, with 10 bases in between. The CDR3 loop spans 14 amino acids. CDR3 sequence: CASSRRDSQETQYF. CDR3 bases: TGCGCCAGCAGCCGGCGGGACAGCCAAGAGACCCAGTACTTC.

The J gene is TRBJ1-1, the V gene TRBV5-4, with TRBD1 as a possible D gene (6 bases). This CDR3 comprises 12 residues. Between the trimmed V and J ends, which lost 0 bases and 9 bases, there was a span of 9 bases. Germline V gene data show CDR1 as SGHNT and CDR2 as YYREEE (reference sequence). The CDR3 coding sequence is TGTGCCAGCAGCTTGGACAGGGAAAAAGCTTTCTTT. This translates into CASSLDREKAFF.

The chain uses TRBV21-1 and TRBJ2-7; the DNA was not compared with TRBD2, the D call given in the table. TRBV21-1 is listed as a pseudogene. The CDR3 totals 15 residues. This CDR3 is CASRIAGTHSYEQYF. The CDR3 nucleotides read TGTGCCAGCAGGATTGCCGGGACTCACTCCTACGAGCAGTACTTC.

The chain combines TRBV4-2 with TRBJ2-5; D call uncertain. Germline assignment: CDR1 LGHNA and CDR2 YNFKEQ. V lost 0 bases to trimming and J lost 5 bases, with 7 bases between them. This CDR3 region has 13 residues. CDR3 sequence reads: CASSQDRPETQYF. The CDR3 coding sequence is TGTGCCAGCAGCCAAGACAGGCCGGAGACCCAGTACTTC.

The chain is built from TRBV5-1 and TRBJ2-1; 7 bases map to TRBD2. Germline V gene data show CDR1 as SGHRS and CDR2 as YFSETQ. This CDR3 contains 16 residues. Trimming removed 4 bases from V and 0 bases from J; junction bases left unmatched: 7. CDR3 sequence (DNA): TGCGCCAGCAGCCGTAGCGGGTCCAGCTCCTACAATGAGCAGTTCTTC. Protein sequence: CASSRSGSSSYNEQFF.

The CDR3 DNA sequence: TGTGCCAGCAGTCTCCCGACCGCAGGGGGGTACAATGAGCAGTTCTTC. Protein: CASSLPTAGGYNEQFF. The J gene is TRBJ2-1, the V gene TRBV28; possible D gene TRBD1, 7 bases. V lost 5 bases to trimming and J lost 4 bases, with 18 bases between them. The CDR3 runs to 16 residues. Looked up from germline, CDR1 is MDHEN and CDR2 is SYDVKM.

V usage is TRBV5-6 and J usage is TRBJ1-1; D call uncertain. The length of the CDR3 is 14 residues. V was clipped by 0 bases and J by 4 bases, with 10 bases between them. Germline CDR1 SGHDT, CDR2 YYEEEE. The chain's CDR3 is CASSLGRGSTEAFF. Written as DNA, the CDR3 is TGTGCCAGCAGCTTGGGACGGGGTTCCACTGAAGCTTTCTTT.

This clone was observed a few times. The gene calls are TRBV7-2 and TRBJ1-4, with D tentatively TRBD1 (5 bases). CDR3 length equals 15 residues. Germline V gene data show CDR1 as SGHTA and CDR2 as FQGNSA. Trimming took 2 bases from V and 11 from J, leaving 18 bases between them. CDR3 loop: CASSLQGRGGDKLFF. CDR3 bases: TGTGCCAGCAGCTTACAGGGCCGGGGCGGGGATAAACTGTTTTTT.

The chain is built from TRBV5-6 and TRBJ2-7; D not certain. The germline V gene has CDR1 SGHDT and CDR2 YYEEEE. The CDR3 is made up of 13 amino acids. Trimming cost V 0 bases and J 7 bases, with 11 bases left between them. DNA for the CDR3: TGTGCCAGCAGCTTGGGGCCTAGTGGAGAGCAGTACTTC. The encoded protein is CASSLGPSGEQYF.

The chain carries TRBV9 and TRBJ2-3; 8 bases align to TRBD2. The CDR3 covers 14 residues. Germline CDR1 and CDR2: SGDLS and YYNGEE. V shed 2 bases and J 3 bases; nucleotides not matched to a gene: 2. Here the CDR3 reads CASSVSGTTDTQYF. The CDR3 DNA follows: TGTGCCAGCAGCGTTAGCGGGACGACAGATACGCAGTATTTT.

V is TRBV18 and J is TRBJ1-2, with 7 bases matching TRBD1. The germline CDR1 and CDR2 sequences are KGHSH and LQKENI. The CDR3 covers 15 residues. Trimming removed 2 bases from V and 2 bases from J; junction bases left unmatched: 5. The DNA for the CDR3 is TGTGCCAGCTCACCATTTGGACAGGCGAACTATGGCTACACCTTC. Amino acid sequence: CASSPFGQANYGYTF. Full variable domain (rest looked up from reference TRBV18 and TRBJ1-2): NAGVMQNPRHLVRRRGQEARLRCSPMKGHSHVYWYRQLPEEGLKFMVYLQKENIIDESGMPKERFSAEFPKEGPSILRIQQVVRGDSAAYFCASSPFGQANYGYTFGSGTRLTVV.